The 19 T cell receptor beta chains listed next were all sequenced from one sample in a study of naive and memory T cell subsets. Treatment described: skin biopsy from PPD injection site in Mantoux-positive individual. TCR cDNA received a 3' ligated oligonucleotide that carried a UMI. The SP2 primer and nested alpha and beta constant region primers amplified ligated cDNA in four rounds. MiXCR was run by TCRdb on the UMI-ligation and nested PCR reads, yielding one entry per CDR3 protein. This sample has approximately 22,000 distinct CDR3 sequences; approximately 6% occur once, and the top ten carry 6% to 8%. The sequencing here drew on skin, taken from a tuberculin skin test site. These receptors all come from an adult in good health.

This clonotype was seen a few times. The chain has TRBV12-3 or TRBV12-4 and TRBJ1-3, with a weak D call TRBD1 (5 bases). The CDR3 is 15 residues long. V was cut by 6 bases and J by 4 bases, with 16 bases left in between. The DNA for the CDR3 is TGTGCCAGCAGCCCCGACCAGGGAAGCGGAAACACCATATATTTT. It specifies CASSPDQGSGNTIYF.

In its sample, this clonotype ranks as medium-sized. The CDR3 coding sequence is TGTGCCAGCAGTTCCCTAGCGGGAGGTGACGGGGCCAACGTCCTGACTTTC. Protein product: CASSSLAGGDGANVLTF. The genes are TRBV6-2 or TRBV6-3 and TRBJ2-6; 11 nucleotides line up with TRBD2. The CDR3 consists of 17 residues. The J segment lost 4 bases and the V segment lost 4 bases, leaving 6 bases of the junction unmatched. Germline V gene data show CDR1 as MNHEY and CDR2 as SVGEGT.

This chain joins TRBV6-1 and TRBJ1-5; D gene uncertain. V was cut by 7 bases and J by 2 bases, with 21 bases left in between. The CDR3 is 17 residues long. The germline gives CDR1 MNHNS, CDR2 SASEGT. In DNA form, the CDR3 reads TGTGCCAGCACCCCGTGGTTGGACTCAATCCGCAATCAGCCCCAGCATTTT. Translating it yields CASTPWLDSIRNQPQHF.

This clonotype was counted at least ten times. The rearrangement joins TRBV12-3 or TRBV12-4 to TRBJ2-1; D is undetermined. The V gene lost 9 bases and the J gene lost 0 bases, with 9 bases spanning the gap. The CDR3 is 13 amino acids. The CDR3 DNA reads TGTGCCAGTAAACAGAGCTCCTACAATGAGCAGTTCTTC. Translating it yields CASKQSSYNEQFF.

This clonotype was picked up a small number of times. The chain joins TRBV19 to TRBJ1-1; D gene ambiguous. CDR1 and CDR2 from the germline V gene are LNHDA and SQIVND (reference sequence). The CDR3 loop spans 13 amino acids. Trimming left V 3 bases short and J 7 bases short, with 12 bases between. The CDR3 sequence is CASSIVLSDEAFF. As DNA, the CDR3 is TGTGCCAGTAGTATCGTCCTCTCGGATGAAGCTTTCTTT.

The chain joins TRBV21-1 to TRBJ1-2; the D call in the table, TRBD1, was not verified against the DNA. TRBV21-1 is reported as a pseudogene. The CDR3 consists of 17 residues. CDR3 DNA: TGTGCCAGCAGCAACCCCCGGGGATTGAAGGTTCAATATGGCTACACCTTC. It encodes CASSNPRGLKVQYGYTF.

This clonotype was detected a few times. In DNA, the CDR3 is TGTGCCAGCACGAAGACTAGACAACAAGAGACCCAGTACTTC. It is translated as CASTKTRQQETQYF. The chain joins TRBV7-2 to TRBJ2-5; tentatively, D is TRBD2 (6 bases). The CDR3 contains 14 residues. Germline V CDR1 and CDR2: SGHTA, FQGNSA. Trimming left V 7 bases short and J 2 bases short, with 14 bases between.

The rearrangement joins TRBV5-1 to TRBJ2-7; D gene uncertain. V was shortened by 3 bases and J by 5 bases, with 9 bases between the two germline ends. The CDR3 extends over 12 amino acids. From germline, CDR1 is SGHRS and CDR2 YFSETQ. The CDR3, as DNA: TGCGCCAGCAGCTCCGACCTCCACGAGCAGTACTTC. Translating gives CASSSDLHEQYF.

The rearrangement uses TRBV27 and TRBJ2-1; TRBD2 aligns across 12 bases. Germline V lookup: CDR1 MNHEY, CDR2 SMNVEV (reference sequence). Trimming cost V 3 bases and J 8 bases; bases outside gene matches: 11. The CDR3 spans 17 residues. The CDR3 sequence: CASSLGIGTSGLYEQFF. DNA for the CDR3: TGTGCCAGCAGTTTGGGGATCGGGACTAGCGGGTTGTATGAGCAGTTCTTC.

At least ten counts were recorded for this clonotype. V is TRBV3-1 and J is TRBJ2-3; D perhaps matches TRBD1 (5 bases). The CDR3 loop spans 15 amino acids. V gave up 6 bases and J gave up 0 bases, with 13 bases separating them. Germline loops: CDR1 LGHDT, CDR2 YNNKEL (reference sequence). The CDR3 DNA sequence: TGTGCCAGCAGTCTGACAGCCACTAGCACAGATACGCAGTATTTT. Translated: CASSLTATSTDTQYF.

This clonotype has at least ten counts. V gene TRBV18 combines with J gene TRBJ1-5, with unresolved D. The CDR3 loop spans 15 amino acids. Germline V gene data show CDR1 as KGHSH and CDR2 as LQKENI. The germline V and J ends were trimmed by 6 bases and 7 bases, with 19 bases remaining between them. The CDR3 DNA sequence: TGTGCCAGCTCCCCCTCCGTGGGCGTTGGGCAGCCCCAGCATTTT. As protein: CASSPSVGVGQPQHF.

The chain combines TRBV5-1 with TRBJ2-6, with no clear D. The germline CDR1 and CDR2 sequences are SGHRS and YFSETQ. The CDR3 sequence is 14 residues long. Trimming shortened V by 4 bases and J by 4 bases, and 9 bases separated the two germline ends. In DNA form, the CDR3 reads TGCGCCAGCAGCACGAGGACCGGGGCCAACGTCCTGACTTTC. Its translation: CASSTRTGANVLTF.

In its sample, this clonotype was seen a few times. V and J are TRBV29-1 and TRBJ1-5; D is perhaps TRBD1 (5 bases). The CDR3 extends over 14 amino acids. Germline CDR1 reads SQVTM; CDR2 reads ANQGSEA. V was trimmed by 4 bases and J by 2 bases, leaving 12 bases between them. CDR3: CSVGGGMGNQPQHF. The CDR3 DNA reads as TGCAGCGTTGGGGGGGGTATGGGCAATCAGCCCCAGCATTTT. The full variable domain, with the rest looked up from reference TRBV29-1 and TRBJ1-5, is SAVISQKPSRDICQRGTSLTIQCQVDSQVTMMFWYRQQPGQSLTLIATANQGSEATYESGFVIDKFPISRPNLTFSTLTVSNMSPEDSSIYLCSVGGGMGNQPQHFGDGTRLSIL.

At least ten counts were recorded for this clonotype. The rearrangement joins TRBV12-3 or TRBV12-4 to TRBJ2-6, with D unclear. With 8 bases removed from V and 0 bases from J, the gap between germline ends came to 11 bases. The CDR3 extends over 15 amino acids. The CDR3 is CASSSGPSGANVLTF. Here the CDR3 DNA reads TGTGCCAGCTCCTCGGGTCCCTCTGGGGCCAACGTCCTGACTTTC.

This clonotype was counted ten times or more. This chain links TRBV2 with TRBJ2-1, with D unresolved. Germline CDR1 reads SNHLY; CDR2 reads FYNNEI. The ends were cut back, 3 bases at V and 3 bases at J, with 15 bases in the middle. This CDR3 region has 16 residues. As DNA, the CDR3 is TGTGCCAGCAGTGATACCCCGGGCCTGGGCTACAATGAGCAGTTCTTC. Its protein is CASSDTPGLGYNEQFF.

This clonotype was recorded at least ten times. The chain links TRBV7-8 to TRBJ2-5; unclear D gene. The germline V and J ends were trimmed by 2 bases and 1 base, with 11 bases remaining between them. Germline V gives CDR1 SGHVS, CDR2 FQNEAQ. The CDR3 is 15 amino acids. CDR3 sequence reads: CASSLPSRLQETQYF. The CDR3 DNA follows: TGTGCCAGCAGCTTACCCTCTAGGCTCCAAGAGACCCAGTACTTC.

By proportion, this clonotype is medium-sized (0.01 to 0.1%). The chain is built from TRBV6-5 and TRBJ2-6; perhaps TRBD1 as D (5 bases). The CDR3 has 15 amino acids. Trimming stripped 6 bases from V and 0 bases from J, with 9 bases between. CDR1 is MNHEY and CDR2 is SVGAGI in the germline V gene. CDR3 sequence reads: CASRRDSSGANVLTF. DNA of the CDR3: TGTGCCAGCAGGCGTGACAGCTCTGGGGCCAACGTCCTGACTTTC.

This clonotype came up many times. The V and J genes are TRBV19 and TRBJ1-5; TRBD1 might be the D (5 bases). The CDR3 contains 13 residues. Trimming pared 7 bases from V and 6 bases from J, leaving 13 bases between. Germline CDR1 LNHDA, CDR2 SQIVND (reference sequence). CDR3 loop: CASKDRASQPQHF. CDR3 sequence (DNA): TGTGCCAGTAAAGACAGAGCGAGTCAGCCCCAGCATTTT.

This clonotype was counted at least ten times. This chain's CDR3 is CASSGGGRYNEQFF. In DNA, the CDR3 is TGTGCCAGCAGCGGAGGGGGGCGTTACAATGAGCAGTTCTTC. The chain has TRBV11-3 and TRBJ2-1; either TRBD1 or TRBD2 may fit D (6 bases each). CDR1 and CDR2 from the germline V gene are SGHNT and YENEEA. V was clipped by 5 bases and J by 4 bases, with 12 bases between them. There are 14 residues in the CDR3.